This record covers a single TCR beta chain. One end of the junction does not line up with germline, which may come from a read error. Other DNA sequences in this sample translate to the same CDR3. The data were taken from a study of shared T cell receptors in the human thymus. TCRdb's table, derived via immunoSEQ multiplex PCR, lists solely in-frame clones and lacks some. Of 600,000 or so clones detected, about 89% appear once; the ten largest clones hold more than 0.009%. This CDR3 is 15 amino acids long. Germline V CDR1 and CDR2: SGDLS, YYNGEE. These data also featured in a second study, about human thymus T cells. As that report states: The people who donated were healthy Finnish babies having corrective surgery for congenital heart defects. Resections from corrective heart surgery provided thymus tissue. Usage of V and J genes appeared biased in thymic and blood repertoires. Related research examined unrelated individuals and reported that their thymic repertoires overlapped highly.

The chain has TRBV9 and TRBJ1-6; D not certain. This clonotype originated in a boy under three years old with a congenital heart defect. The sequencing input was thymocytes. CDR3 nucleotide sequence: TGTGCCAGCAGCGTAGGTAACACCAACAATTCCCCCCTCCACTTT. This translates into CASSVGNTNNSPLHF. Variable domain in full (rest from reference TRBV9 and TRBJ1-6): DSGVTQTPKHLITATGQRVTLRCSPRSGDLSVYWYQQSLDQGLQFLIQYYNGEERAKGNILERFSAQQFPDLHSELNLSSLELGDSALYFCASSVGNTNNSPLHFGNGTRLTVT.